This T cell receptor (beta chain) originates from a study of shared clonotypes between healthy human individuals. Terminally differentiated effector memory CD45RA+ cells were excluded by CCR7 positive selection of CD45RO-negative cells. Recent acute infections and vaccinations were absent in the healthy HIV-negative adult donors. Repertoires were generated with immunoSEQ multiplex PCR, while TCRdb's copy carries only in-frame clones and drops some. Among some 2.1 million clones listed, around 93% were seen once. The table lists this clone with a count of one. Sequenced: naive CD8+ T cells from PBMCs. The sequence derives from a man younger than 35 in good health. Some clones in this sample may be carry-over from other donors' samples.

The CDR3 region is CASSPVLAGRNYEQYF. For the CDR3, the DNA is TGTGCCAGCAGCCCCGTCTTGGCCGGAAGGAACTACGAGCAGTACTTC. V usage is TRBV7-2 and J usage is TRBJ2-7; D is undetermined. The CDR3 length is 16 residues. The V end was cut by 5 bases, the J end by 3 bases, with 20 bases between. Germline V CDR1 and CDR2: SGHTA, FQGNSA.